These 22 T cell receptor beta chains came from one sample sequenced in a study of identifying expanded T cells in peripheral blood. Profiled with immunoSEQ multiplex PCR; TCRdb holds only in-frame clones, not every one. The repertoire has some 120,000 clones, about four fifths of them found once; the top ten carry roughly 3.3%. The sample consisted of blood. These receptors were obtained from a person aged 18 to 75 in good health.

This clone was picked up a small number of times. The rearrangement links TRBV11-3 to TRBJ1-1, with D hard to call. The V gene's germline CDR1 is SGHNT and CDR2 YENEEA. The CDR3 contains 13 residues. Trimming shortened V by 8 bases and J by 1 base, and 11 bases separated the two germline ends. The CDR3 region is CASCEAQNTEAFF. The CDR3 bases are TGTGCCAGCTGCGAGGCCCAGAACACTGAAGCTTTCTTT.

The rearrangement joins TRBV7-3 to TRBJ1-1; D uncertain. From germline, CDR1 is SGHTA and CDR2 FQGTGA. Trimming cost V 2 bases and J 2 bases, with 9 bases left between them. CDR3 length: 14 amino acids. CDR3 DNA: TGTGCCAGCAGCTTAGGCGGCCGCAACACTGAAGCTTTCTTT. This gives the protein CASSLGGRNTEAFF. The variable domain in full, completed from reference TRBV7-3 and TRBJ1-1, reads GAGVSQTPSNKVTEKGKYVELRCDPISGHTALYWYRQSLGQGPEFLIYFQGTGAADDSGLPNDRFFAVRPEGSVSTLKIQRTERGDSAVYLCASSLGGRNTEAFFGQGTRLTVV.

The chain uses TRBV7-3 and TRBJ2-7, with 11 bases aligning to TRBD2. The CDR3 contains 16 residues. Germline CDR1 is SGHTA and CDR2 is FQGTGA. J was trimmed by 4 bases and V by 5 bases; bases with no gene match: 10. CDR3 nucleotide sequence: TGTGCCAGCAGCCATACCGGGACTAGCGGACCTTACGAGCAGTACTTC. Translated, it gives CASSHTGTSGPYEQYF.

V usage is TRBV5-1 and J usage is TRBJ2-7; D perhaps matches TRBD1 (6 bases). Germline assignment: CDR1 SGHRS and CDR2 YFSETQ. The CDR3 is made up of 14 amino acids. Trimming stripped 5 bases from V and 1 base from J, with 13 bases between. CDR3 sequence reads: CASRWTDTSYEQYF. DNA for the CDR3: TGCGCCAGCAGGTGGACAGACACATCCTACGAGCAGTACTTC.

V usage is TRBV7-9 and J usage is TRBJ1-3; possible D gene TRBD1, 5 bases. CDR1 SEHNR and CDR2 FQNEAQ come from the germline V gene (reference sequence). CDR3 length equals 17 residues. The ends were cut back, 5 bases at V and 0 bases at J, with 17 bases in the middle. CDR3 DNA sequence: TGTGCCAGCAGCCCCGGGGGTATTCGGGGCTCTGGAAACACCATATATTTT. It yields the protein CASSPGGIRGSGNTIYF.

The chain employs TRBV5-5 and TRBJ1-3; D is undetermined. V was cut by 0 bases and J by 4 bases, with 14 bases left in between. CDR1 and CDR2 (germline): SGHKS, YYEKEE (reference sequence). The CDR3 has 16 amino acids. The chain's CDR3 is CASSLEAGMSGNTIYF. The CDR3 DNA follows: TGTGCCAGCAGCTTGGAGGCGGGGATGTCGGGAAACACCATATATTTT.

This rearrangement joins TRBV5-1 to TRBJ1-4; D perhaps matches TRBD1 (5 bases). The germline V gene has CDR1 SGHRS and CDR2 YFSETQ. This CDR3 is 14 amino acids long. Between the trimmed V and J ends, which lost 0 bases and 5 bases, there was a span of 8 bases. The CDR3 spells CASSLAGTNEKLFF. CDR3 DNA sequence: TGCGCCAGCAGCTTGGCGGGGACGAATGAAAAACTGTTTTTT.

The sample holds a few counts of this clone. The chain is built from TRBV5-1 and TRBJ2-5; 9 nucleotides agree with TRBD2. The CDR3 extends over 15 amino acids. With V trimmed by 4 bases and J by 2 bases, 6 bases remained unmatched. CDR1 is SGHRS and CDR2 is YFSETQ in the germline V gene. CDR3 sequence: CASSDKTSGQETQYF. The CDR3 DNA reads as TGCGCCAGCAGCGACAAGACTAGCGGACAAGAGACCCAGTACTTC.

This chain uses TRBV6-6 with TRBJ1-1; D remains unclear. Trimming removed 7 bases from V and 1 base from J, with 16 bases in between. The length of the CDR3 is 15 residues. The germline CDR1 and CDR2 sequences are MNHNY and SVGAGI (reference sequence). The CDR3 coding sequence is TGTGCCAGCACCTCGAGCGGGGAGGGGAACACTGAAGCTTTCTTT. Translating gives CASTSSGEGNTEAFF.

The count of this clone is one. The chain links TRBV6-4 to TRBJ2-1, with 7 positions matching TRBD2. Germline V CDR1 and CDR2: MRHNA, SNTAGT. The CDR3 covers 15 residues. With V trimmed by 6 bases and J by 6 bases, 11 bases remained unmatched. The CDR3: CASRGGTGSANEQFF. As DNA, the CDR3 is TGTGCCAGCAGGGGGGGGACCGGGAGCGCCAATGAGCAGTTCTTC.

The chain is built from TRBV18 and TRBJ2-1; D is unresolved. This CDR3 region has 14 residues. Germline CDR1 is KGHSH and CDR2 is LQKENI. Trimming took off 0 bases at V and 7 bases at J, with 10 bases between the two ends. CDR3 sequence: CASSPPKGRNEQFF. The DNA for the CDR3 is TGTGCCAGCTCACCACCGAAAGGGCGAAATGAGCAGTTCTTC.

The chain's CDR3 is CASRGGWTVYNEQFF. In DNA form, the CDR3 reads TGCGCCAGCCGGGGGGGATGGACAGTTTACAATGAGCAGTTCTTC. The chain uses TRBV5-1 and TRBJ2-1; 8 nucleotides agree with TRBD2. Germline assignment: CDR1 SGHRS and CDR2 YFSETQ. The J segment lost 4 bases and the V segment lost 7 bases, leaving 10 bases of the junction unmatched. There are 15 residues in the CDR3.

The chain combines TRBV27 with TRBJ1-2, with 7 bases aligning to TRBD1. The germline V gene has CDR1 MNHEY and CDR2 SMNVEV (reference sequence). V gave up 6 bases and J gave up 1 base; unmatched junction bases: 14. The CDR3 has 17 residues. The CDR3 coding sequence is TGTGCCAGCAGAACTCCCTCCGGGTCAGGGGGTAACTATGGCTACACCTTC. Translated, it gives CASRTPSGSGGNYGYTF.

J is TRBJ1-1 and V is TRBV6-1; no clear D gene. The CDR3 length is 14 residues. The V end lost 2 bases, the J end lost 2 bases, and 9 bases lay between the germline ends. Germline CDR1 reads MNHNS; CDR2 reads SASEGT. The CDR3: CASSEFGLNTEAFF. CDR3 sequence (DNA): TGTGCCAGCAGTGAATTCGGCCTAAACACTGAAGCTTTCTTT.

The genes are TRBV6-1 and TRBJ2-3; D is possibly TRBD2 (7 bases). The CDR3 contains 15 residues. Germline assignment: CDR1 MNHNS and CDR2 SASEGT. The ends were cut back, 4 bases at V and 2 bases at J, with 13 bases in the middle. The CDR3 spells CASSATGTTTDTQYF. The DNA for the CDR3 is TGTGCCAGCAGTGCAACAGGGACTACCACAGATACGCAGTATTTT.

This chain uses TRBV11-3 with TRBJ2-6, with D hard to call. The CDR3 runs 17 residues. The V and J ends lost 2 bases and 0 bases respectively, with 11 bases between them. Germline lookup yields CDR1 SGHNT and CDR2 YENEEA. The CDR3 loop reads CASSLNSRGSGANVLTF. CDR3 DNA: TGTGCCAGCAGCTTAAATTCCCGAGGCTCTGGGGCCAACGTCCTGACTTTC. The full variable domain, completed using reference TRBV11-3 and TRBJ2-6, is EAGVVQSPRYKIIEKKQPVAFWCNPISGHNTLYWYLQNLGQGPELLIRYENEEAVDDSQLPKDRFSAERLKGVDSTLKIQPAELGDSAVYLCASSLNSRGSGANVLTFGAGSRLTVL.

The V and J genes are TRBV14 and TRBJ2-5, with D possibly being TRBD1 (5 bases). The CDR3 length is 14 residues. Germline V gene sequence: CDR1 SGHDN, CDR2 FVKESK. V was pared by 2 bases and J by 7 bases, with 14 bases between. CDR3 DNA: TGTGCCAGCAGCCAACTCTCAGGGCCGGGGACCCAGTACTTC. Residues: CASSQLSGPGTQYF.

The rearrangement joins TRBV9 to TRBJ2-3, with D possibly matching TRBD2 (5 bases). This CDR3 is built from 14 residues. Per the germline V gene, CDR1 is SGDLS and CDR2 is YYNGEE. The ends were cut back, 4 bases at V and 2 bases at J, with 11 bases in the middle. The CDR3 sequence is CASSPTGTTDTQYF. In DNA form, the CDR3 reads TGTGCCAGCAGCCCGACGGGAACCACAGATACGCAGTATTTT.

The V call is TRBV27, the J call TRBJ1-4, with a tentative D call TRBD1 (5 bases). The CDR3 contains 16 residues. Germline CDR1 reads MNHEY; CDR2 reads SMNVEV (reference sequence). Trimming shortened V by 6 bases and J by 5 bases, and 19 bases separated the two germline ends. The CDR3 region has the DNA TGTGCCAGCAGGAACCTAAGGGACGGATTAAATGAAAAACTGTTTTTT. This encodes CASRNLRDGLNEKLFF.

This sequence joins TRBV5-4 and TRBJ1-1; D possibly corresponds to TRBD1 (6 bases). The V gene's germline CDR1 is SGHNT and CDR2 YYREEE (reference sequence). V lost 6 bases, J lost 2 bases, and 23 bases lay in between. This CDR3 has 17 amino acids. In DNA form, the CDR3 reads TGTGCCAGCACAGCACTGACCCTACAGGGAAATAACACTGAAGCTTTCTTT. It specifies CASTALTLQGNNTEAFF.

The chain recombines TRBV7-8 with TRBJ2-3; D perhaps matches TRBD2 (6 bases). V gave up 4 bases and J gave up 3 bases, with 20 bases separating them. CDR1 SGHVS and CDR2 FQNEAQ come from the germline V gene. The CDR3 extends over 17 amino acids. CDR3 residues: CASSSNLGGLWTDTQYF. The CDR3, as DNA: TGTGCCAGCAGCTCGAACCTCGGAGGGTTGTGGACAGATACGCAGTATTTT.

The chain couples TRBV5-6 to TRBJ1-6; unclear D gene. CDR1 is SGHDT and CDR2 is YYEEEE in the germline V gene. The CDR3 extends over 12 amino acids. V lost 4 bases and J 7 bases, leaving 6 bases between the germline ends. The DNA of the CDR3 is TGTGCCAGCAGCCTATCCAATTCACCCCTCCACTTT. This encodes CASSLSNSPLHF.